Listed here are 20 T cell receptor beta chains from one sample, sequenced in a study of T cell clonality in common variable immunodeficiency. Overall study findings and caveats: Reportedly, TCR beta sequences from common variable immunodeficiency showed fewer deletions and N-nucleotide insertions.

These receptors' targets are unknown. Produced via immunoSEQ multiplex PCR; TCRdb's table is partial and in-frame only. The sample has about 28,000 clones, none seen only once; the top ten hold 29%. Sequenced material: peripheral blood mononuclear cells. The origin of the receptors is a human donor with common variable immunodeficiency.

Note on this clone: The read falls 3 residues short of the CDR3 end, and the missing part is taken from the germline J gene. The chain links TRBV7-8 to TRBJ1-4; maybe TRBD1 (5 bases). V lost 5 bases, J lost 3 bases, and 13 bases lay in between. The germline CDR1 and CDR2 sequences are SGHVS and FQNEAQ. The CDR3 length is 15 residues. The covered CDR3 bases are TGTGCCAGCAGCCCGGGCAGGGCGCCTAATGAAAAA. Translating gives CASSPGRAPNEK. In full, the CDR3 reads CASSPGRAPNEKLFF.

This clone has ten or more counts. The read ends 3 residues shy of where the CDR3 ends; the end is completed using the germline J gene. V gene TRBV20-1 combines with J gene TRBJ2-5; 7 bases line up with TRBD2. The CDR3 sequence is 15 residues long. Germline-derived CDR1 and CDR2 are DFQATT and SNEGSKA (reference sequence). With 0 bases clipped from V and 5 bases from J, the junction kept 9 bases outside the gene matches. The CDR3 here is CSARDAGDPQETQYF. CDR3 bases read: TGCAGTGCTAGAGATGCGGGGGACCCGCAGGAGACC.

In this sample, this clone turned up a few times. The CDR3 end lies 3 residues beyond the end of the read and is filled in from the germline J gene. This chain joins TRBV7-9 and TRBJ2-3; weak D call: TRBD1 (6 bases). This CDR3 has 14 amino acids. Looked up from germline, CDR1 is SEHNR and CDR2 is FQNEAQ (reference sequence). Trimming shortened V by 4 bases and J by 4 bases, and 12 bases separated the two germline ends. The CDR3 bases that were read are TGTGCCAGCAGCTCCACAGGGTACGCAGATACG. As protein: CASSSTGYADT. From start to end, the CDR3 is CASSSTGYADTQYF. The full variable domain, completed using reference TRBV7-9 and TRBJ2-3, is DTGVSQNPRHKITKRGQNVTFRCDPISEHNRLYWYRQTLGQGPEFLTYFQNEAQLEKSRLLSDRFSAERPKGSFSTLEIQRTEQGDSAMYLCASSSTGYADTQYFGPGTRLTVL.

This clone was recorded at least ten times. The DNA read from the CDR3 is TGTGCCAGCAGCCGCCTGCCTTTTAGTATGAACACTGAA. This codes for CASSRLPFSMNTE. The complete CDR3 protein is CASSRLPFSMNTEAFF. The rearrangement uses TRBV7-3 and TRBJ1-1, with D hard to call. The CDR3 is cut off 3 residues early in the read; its end comes from the germline J gene. The CDR3 covers 16 residues. V was shortened by 5 bases and J by 0 bases, with 16 bases between the two germline ends. Germline CDR1 is SGHTA and CDR2 is FQGTGA.

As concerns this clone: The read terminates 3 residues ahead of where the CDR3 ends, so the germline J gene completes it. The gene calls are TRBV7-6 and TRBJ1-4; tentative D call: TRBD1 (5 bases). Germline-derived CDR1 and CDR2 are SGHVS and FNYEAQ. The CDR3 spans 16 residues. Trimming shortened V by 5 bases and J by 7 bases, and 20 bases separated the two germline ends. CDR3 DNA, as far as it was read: TGTGCCAGCAGCAACCGGGGCCTTCTGGGGGGTGAAAAA. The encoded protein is CASSNRGLLGGEK. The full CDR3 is CASSNRGLLGGEKLFF.

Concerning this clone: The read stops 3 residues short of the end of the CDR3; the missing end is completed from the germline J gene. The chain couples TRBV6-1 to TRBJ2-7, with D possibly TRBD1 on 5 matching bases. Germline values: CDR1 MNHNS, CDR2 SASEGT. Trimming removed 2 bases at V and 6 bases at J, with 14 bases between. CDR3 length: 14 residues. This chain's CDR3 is CASSEKPGFVEQYF. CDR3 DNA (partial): TGTGCCAGCAGTGAAAAGCCAGGGTTCGTCGAG.

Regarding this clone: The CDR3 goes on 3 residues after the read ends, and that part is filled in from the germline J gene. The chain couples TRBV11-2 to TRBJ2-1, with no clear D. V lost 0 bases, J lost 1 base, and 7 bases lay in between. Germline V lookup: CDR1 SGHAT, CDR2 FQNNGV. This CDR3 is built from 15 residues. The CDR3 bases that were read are TGTGCCAGCAGCTTAGATCTAGGATCCTACAATGAG. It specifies CASSLDLGSYNE. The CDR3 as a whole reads CASSLDLGSYNEQFF.

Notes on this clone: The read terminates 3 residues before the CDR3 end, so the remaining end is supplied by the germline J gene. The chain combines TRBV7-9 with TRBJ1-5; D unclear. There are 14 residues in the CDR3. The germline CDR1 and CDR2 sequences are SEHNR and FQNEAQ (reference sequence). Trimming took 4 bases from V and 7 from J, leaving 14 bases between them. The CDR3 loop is CASSSVSSQQPQHF. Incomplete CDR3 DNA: TGTGCCAGCAGCTCGGTCTCTTCACAGCAGCCC.

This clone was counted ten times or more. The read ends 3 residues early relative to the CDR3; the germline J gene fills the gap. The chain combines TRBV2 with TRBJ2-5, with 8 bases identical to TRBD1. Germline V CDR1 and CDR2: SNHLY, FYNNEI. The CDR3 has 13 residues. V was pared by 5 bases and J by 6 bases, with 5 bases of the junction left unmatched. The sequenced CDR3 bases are TGTGCCAGCAGTTCCGACAGGGGACAGACC. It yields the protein CASSSDRGQT. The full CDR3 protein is CASSSDRGQTQYF.

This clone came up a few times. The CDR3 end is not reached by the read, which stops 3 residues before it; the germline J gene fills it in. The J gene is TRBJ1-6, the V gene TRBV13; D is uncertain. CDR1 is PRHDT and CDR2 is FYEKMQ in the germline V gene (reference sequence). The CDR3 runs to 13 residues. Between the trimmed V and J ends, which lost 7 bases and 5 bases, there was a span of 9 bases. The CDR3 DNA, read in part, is TGTGCCAGCACCGGCAGGCATAATTCACCC. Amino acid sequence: CASTGRHNSP. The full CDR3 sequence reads CASTGRHNSPLHF.

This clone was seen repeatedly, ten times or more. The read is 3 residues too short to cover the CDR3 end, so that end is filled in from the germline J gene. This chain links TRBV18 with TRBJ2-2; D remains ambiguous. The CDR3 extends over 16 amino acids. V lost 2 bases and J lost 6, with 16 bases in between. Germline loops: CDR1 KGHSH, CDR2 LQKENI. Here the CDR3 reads CASSPSAGVTSGELFF. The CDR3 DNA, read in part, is TGTGCCAGCTCACCATCGGCAGGCGTTACGTCCGGGGAG.

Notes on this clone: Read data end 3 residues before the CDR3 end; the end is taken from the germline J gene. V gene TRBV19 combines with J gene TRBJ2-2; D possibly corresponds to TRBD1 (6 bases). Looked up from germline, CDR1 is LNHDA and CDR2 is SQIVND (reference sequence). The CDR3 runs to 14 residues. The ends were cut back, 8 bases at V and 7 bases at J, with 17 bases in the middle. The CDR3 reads CASLHSGVNGELFF. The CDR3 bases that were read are TGTGCCAGTCTACACTCAGGGGTTAACGGGGAG.

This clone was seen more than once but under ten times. The sequenced CDR3 bases are TGTGCCAGCAGCTTAGAGGCAGGGGCCCAAGAGACC. Its protein is CASSLEAGAQET. The entire CDR3 is CASSLEAGAQETQYF. The J gene is TRBJ2-5, the V gene TRBV7-6; weak D call: TRBD1 (6 bases). The read finishes 3 residues shy of the CDR3 end, and the germline J gene is used to complete it. Germline V gives CDR1 SGHVS, CDR2 FNYEAQ. V lost 1 base and J lost 1, with 10 bases in between. The CDR3 runs to 15 residues.

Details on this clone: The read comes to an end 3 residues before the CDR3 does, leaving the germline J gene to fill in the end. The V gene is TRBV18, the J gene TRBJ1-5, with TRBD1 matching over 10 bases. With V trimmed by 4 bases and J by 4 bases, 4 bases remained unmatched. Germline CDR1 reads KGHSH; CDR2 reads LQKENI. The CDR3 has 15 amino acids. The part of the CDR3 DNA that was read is TGTGCCAGCTCACTCCAGGACAGGGGGAATCAGCCC. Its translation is CASSLQDRGNQP. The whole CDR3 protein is CASSLQDRGNQPQHF.

The DNA read from the CDR3 is TGTGCCACCACCGACGGTCCTAGGGGC. It is translated as CATTDGPRG. The full CDR3 reads CATTDGPRGYTF. V and J are TRBV2 and TRBJ1-2; D not resolved. The CDR3 end lies 3 residues beyond the end of the read and is filled in from the germline J gene. The CDR3 runs 12 residues. Germline V lookup: CDR1 SNHLY, CDR2 FYNNEI.

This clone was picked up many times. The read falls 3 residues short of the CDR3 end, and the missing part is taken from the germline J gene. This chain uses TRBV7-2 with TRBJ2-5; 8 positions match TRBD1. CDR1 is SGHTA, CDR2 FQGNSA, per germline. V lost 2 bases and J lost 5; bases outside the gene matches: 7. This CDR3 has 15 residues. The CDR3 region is CASSLTTGVWETQYF. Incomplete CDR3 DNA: TGTGCCAGCAGCTTAACGACAGGGGTTTGGGAGACC.

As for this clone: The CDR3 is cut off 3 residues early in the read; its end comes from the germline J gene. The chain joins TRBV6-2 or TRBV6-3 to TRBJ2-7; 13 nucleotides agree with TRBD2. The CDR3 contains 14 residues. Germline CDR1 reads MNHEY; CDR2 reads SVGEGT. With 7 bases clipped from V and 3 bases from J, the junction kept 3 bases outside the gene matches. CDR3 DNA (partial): TGTGCCAGCACCCGACTAGCGGGGGGCTACGAG. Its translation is CASTRLAGGYE. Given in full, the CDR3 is CASTRLAGGYEQYF.

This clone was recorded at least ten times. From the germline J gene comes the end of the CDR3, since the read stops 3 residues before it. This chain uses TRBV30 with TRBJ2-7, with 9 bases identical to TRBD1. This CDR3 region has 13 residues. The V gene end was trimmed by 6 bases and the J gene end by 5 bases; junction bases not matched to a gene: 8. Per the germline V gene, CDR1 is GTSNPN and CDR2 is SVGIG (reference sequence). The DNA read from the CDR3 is TGTGCCTGCTCGACAGGGGGTTATGACGAG. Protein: CACSTGGYDE. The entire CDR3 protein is CACSTGGYDEQYF.

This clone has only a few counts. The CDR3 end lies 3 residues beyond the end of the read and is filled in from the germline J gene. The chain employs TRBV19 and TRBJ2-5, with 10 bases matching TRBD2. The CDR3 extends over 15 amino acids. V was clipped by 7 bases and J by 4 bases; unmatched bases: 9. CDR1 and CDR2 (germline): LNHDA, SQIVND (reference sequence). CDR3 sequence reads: CASTFSGGAGETQYF. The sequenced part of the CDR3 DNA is TGTGCCAGTACCTTCAGCGGGGGGGCAGGAGAGACC.

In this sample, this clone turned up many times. CDR3 bases read: TGTGCCAGCAGTCTAAGAGACTTCTACGAG. Amino acid sequence: CASSLRDFYE. The entire CDR3 is CASSLRDFYEQYF. The rearrangement uses TRBV7-6 and TRBJ2-7, with D unclear. The read ends 3 residues shy of where the CDR3 ends; the end is completed using the germline J gene. CDR3 size: 13 residues. The germline V gene has CDR1 SGHVS and CDR2 FNYEAQ. V dropped 6 bases and J dropped 3 bases, with 12 bases sitting between them. Supplemented by reference TRBV7-6 and TRBJ2-7, the full variable domain reads GAGVSQSPRYKVTKRGQDVALRCDPISGHVSLYWYRQALGQGPEFLTYFNYEAQQDKSGLPNDRFSAERPEGSISTLTIQRTEQRDSAMYRCASSLRDFYEQYFGPGTRLTVT.